This T cell receptor beta chain was observed in a study of T cells in Graves' hyperthyroidism and ophthalmopathy. The study's findings and limits: Before onset, ophthalmopathy was predicted by the model a median around 6 months earlier.

Amplification targeted TCR beta CDR3 regions from RNA transcripts. A set of HTBI primers served as the primers for a first-round RT-PCR of the TCR CDR3. TCRdb reprocessed the multiplex PCR reads with MiXCR, giving one entry per CDR3 protein. The table shows about 530,000 distinct CDR3 sequences, with roughly 15% occurring only once. A note on this clonotype: Its target is not known.

In the ophthalmopathy cohort, Clinical Activity Score was at least 3, NOSPECS grade at least 4, and duration under 3 months. The diagnoses drew upon clinical symptoms, serum thyroxine and TRAb, thyroid ultrasound and orbital computed tomography. Cells are PBMCs isolated from around 10 ml of fresh blood. This TCR was recovered from a woman aged 18-29 years with Graves' ophthalmopathy. Sequenced: blood.

In nucleotides, the CDR3 is TGTGCCAGCACTGCTTCGGGGGTCTATGGCTACACCTTC. Translating it yields CASTASGVYGYTF. The chain carries TRBV12-3 or TRBV12-4 and TRBJ1-2; the D gene is possibly TRBD1 (5 bases). V dropped 7 bases and J dropped 4 bases, with 13 bases sitting between them. The CDR3 loop spans 13 amino acids.